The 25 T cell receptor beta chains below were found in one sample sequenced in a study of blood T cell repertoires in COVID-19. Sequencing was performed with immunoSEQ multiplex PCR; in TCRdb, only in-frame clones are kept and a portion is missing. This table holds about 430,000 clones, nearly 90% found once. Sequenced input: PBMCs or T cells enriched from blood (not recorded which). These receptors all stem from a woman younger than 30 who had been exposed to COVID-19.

This CDR3 is CASSSVGQVTYYEQYF. For the CDR3, the DNA is TGTGCCAGCAGCTCGGTGGGACAGGTAACCTACTACGAGCAGTACTTC. The gene calls are TRBV28 and TRBJ2-7; TRBD1 matches 8 bases. CDR3 length: 16 residues. The ends lost 6 bases at V and 3 bases at J; junction bases unmatched: 13. In germline, CDR1 is MDHEN, CDR2 SYDVKM.

The CDR3 nucleotides are TGTGCCAGCAGCTTGTCCAGGGGGCGAGTCGAGCAGTACTTC. It encodes CASSLSRGRVEQYF. The V gene is TRBV5-4, the J gene TRBJ2-7, with 8 bases identical to TRBD1. Germline V lookup: CDR1 SGHNT, CDR2 YYREEE (reference sequence). The CDR3 spans 14 residues. J lost 6 bases, V lost 1 base, and 6 bases had no gene match. The whole variable domain, filled in from reference TRBV5-4 and TRBJ2-7, reads ETGVTQSPTHLIKTRGQQVTLRCSSQSGHNTVSWYQQALGQGPQFIFQYYREEENGRGNFPPRFSGLQFPNYSSELNVNALELDDSALYLCASSLSRGRVEQYFGPGTRLTVT.

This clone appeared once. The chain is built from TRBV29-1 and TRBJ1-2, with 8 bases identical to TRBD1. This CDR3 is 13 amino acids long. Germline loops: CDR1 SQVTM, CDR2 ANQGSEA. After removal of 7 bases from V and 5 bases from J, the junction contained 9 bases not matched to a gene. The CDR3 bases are TGCAGCGAGACTAGGACAGGGCGGTATGGCTACACCTTC. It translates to CSETRTGRYGYTF.

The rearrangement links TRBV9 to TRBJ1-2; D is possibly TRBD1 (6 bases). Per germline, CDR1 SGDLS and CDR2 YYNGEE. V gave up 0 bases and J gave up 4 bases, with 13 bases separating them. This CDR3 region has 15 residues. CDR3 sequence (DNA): TGTGCCAGCAGCGTAGTTCCGGACAGATCCTATGGCTACACCTTC. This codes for CASSVVPDRSYGYTF.

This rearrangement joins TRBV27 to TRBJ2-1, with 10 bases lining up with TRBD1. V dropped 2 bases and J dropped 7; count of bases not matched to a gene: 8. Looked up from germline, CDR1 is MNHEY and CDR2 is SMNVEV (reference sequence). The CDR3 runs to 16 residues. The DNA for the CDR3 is TGTGCCAGCAGTTTAGCTTTGGGACAGGGGAGGAATGAGCAGTTCTTC. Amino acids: CASSLALGQGRNEQFF.

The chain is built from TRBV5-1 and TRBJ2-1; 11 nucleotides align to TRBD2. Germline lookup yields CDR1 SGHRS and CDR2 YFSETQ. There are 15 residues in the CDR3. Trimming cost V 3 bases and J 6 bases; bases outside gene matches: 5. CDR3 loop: CASSSSGRRSNEQFF. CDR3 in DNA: TGCGCCAGCAGCTCTAGCGGGAGGAGGTCCAATGAGCAGTTCTTC.

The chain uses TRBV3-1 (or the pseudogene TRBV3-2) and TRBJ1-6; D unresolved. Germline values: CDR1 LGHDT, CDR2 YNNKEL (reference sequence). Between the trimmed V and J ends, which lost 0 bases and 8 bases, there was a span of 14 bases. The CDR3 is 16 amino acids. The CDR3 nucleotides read TGTGCCAGCAGCCAAGATGTAGCCGAGCCTTATTCACCCCTCCACTTT. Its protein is CASSQDVAEPYSPLHF.

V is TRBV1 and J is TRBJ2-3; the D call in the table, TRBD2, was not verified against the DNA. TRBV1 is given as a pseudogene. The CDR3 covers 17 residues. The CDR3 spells CTSSQASRLAGADTQYF. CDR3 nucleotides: TGCACCAGCAGCCAGGCCTCGAGACTAGCGGGAGCAGATACGCAGTATTTT.

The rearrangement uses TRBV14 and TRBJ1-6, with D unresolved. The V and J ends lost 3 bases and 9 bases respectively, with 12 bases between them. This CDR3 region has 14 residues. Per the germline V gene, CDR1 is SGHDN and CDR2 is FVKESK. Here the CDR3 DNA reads TGTGCCAGCAGCCAGGGCCCCGGGAGTTCACCCCTCCACTTT. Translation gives CASSQGPGSSPLHF.

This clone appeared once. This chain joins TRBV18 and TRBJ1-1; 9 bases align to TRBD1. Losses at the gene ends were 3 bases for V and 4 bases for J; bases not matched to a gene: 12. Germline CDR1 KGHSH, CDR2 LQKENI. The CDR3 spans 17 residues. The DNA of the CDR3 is TGTGCCAGCTCACCCGGGACAGGGAACGCTTGGGGCACTGAAGCTTTCTTT. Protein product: CASSPGTGNAWGTEAFF.

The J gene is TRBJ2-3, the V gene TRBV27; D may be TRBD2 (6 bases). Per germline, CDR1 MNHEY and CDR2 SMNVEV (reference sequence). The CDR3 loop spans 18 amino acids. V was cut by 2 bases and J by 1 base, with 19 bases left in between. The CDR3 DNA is TGTGCCAGCAGTTTACAGTGGTTTGGGGGAGGACGCACAGATACGCAGTATTTT. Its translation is CASSLQWFGGGRTDTQYF.

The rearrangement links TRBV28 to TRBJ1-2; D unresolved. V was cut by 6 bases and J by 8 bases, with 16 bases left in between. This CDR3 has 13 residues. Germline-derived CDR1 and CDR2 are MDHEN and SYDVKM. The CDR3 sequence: CASRYPTGSGYTF. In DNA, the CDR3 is TGTGCCAGCAGGTATCCTACGGGGAGCGGCTACACCTTC.

The CDR3 loop is CSASKRENGEQYF. The CDR3 DNA reads TGCAGTGCTAGTAAGCGGGAGAATGGCGAGCAGTACTTC. This sequence joins TRBV20-1 and TRBJ2-7; the match to TRBD2 covers 8 bases. V was clipped by 3 bases and J by 6 bases; unmatched bases: 7. The CDR3 loop spans 13 amino acids. Looked up from germline, CDR1 is DFQATT and CDR2 is SNEGSKA (reference sequence).

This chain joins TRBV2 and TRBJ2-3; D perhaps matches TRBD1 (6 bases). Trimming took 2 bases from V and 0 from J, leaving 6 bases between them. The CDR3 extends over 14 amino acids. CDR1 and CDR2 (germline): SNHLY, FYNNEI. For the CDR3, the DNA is TGTGCCAGCAGTGAACAGGGGAGCACAGATACGCAGTATTTT. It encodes CASSEQGSTDTQYF.

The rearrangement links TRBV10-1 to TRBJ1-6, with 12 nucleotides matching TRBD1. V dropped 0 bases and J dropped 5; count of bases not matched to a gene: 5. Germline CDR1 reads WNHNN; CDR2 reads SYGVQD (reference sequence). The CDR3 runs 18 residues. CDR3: CASSESGGDRGHNSPLHF. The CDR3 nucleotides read TGCGCCAGCAGTGAGTCTGGAGGGGACAGGGGGCATAATTCACCCCTCCACTTT.

The CDR3 nucleotides are TGTGCCAGCAGCGATATGGGGGCCTGGGACACTGAAGCTTTCTTT. As protein: CASSDMGAWDTEAFF. The chain links TRBV28 to TRBJ1-1, with D perhaps matching TRBD1 (6 bases). The CDR3 spans 15 residues. V shed 6 bases and J shed 3 bases, with 17 bases lying between them. CDR1 MDHEN and CDR2 SYDVKM come from the germline V gene.

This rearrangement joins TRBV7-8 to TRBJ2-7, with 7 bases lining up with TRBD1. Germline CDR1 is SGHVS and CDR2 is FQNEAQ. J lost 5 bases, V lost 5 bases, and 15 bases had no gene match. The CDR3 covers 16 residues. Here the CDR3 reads CASSRGSRPTGNEQYF. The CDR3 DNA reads TGTGCCAGCAGCCGAGGAAGTCGCCCGACAGGGAACGAGCAGTACTTC.

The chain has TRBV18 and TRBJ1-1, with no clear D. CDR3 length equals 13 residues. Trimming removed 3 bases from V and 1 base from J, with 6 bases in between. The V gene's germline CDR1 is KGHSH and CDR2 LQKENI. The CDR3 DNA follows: TGTGCCAGCTCACCCACAACGAACACTGAAGCTTTCTTT. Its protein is CASSPTTNTEAFF.

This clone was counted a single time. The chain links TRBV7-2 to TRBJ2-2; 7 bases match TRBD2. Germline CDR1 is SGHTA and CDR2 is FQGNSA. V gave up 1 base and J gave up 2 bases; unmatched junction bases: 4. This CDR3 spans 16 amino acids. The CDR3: CASSLELAPNTGELFF. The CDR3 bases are TGTGCCAGCAGCTTAGAACTAGCGCCTAACACCGGGGAGCTGTTTTTT.

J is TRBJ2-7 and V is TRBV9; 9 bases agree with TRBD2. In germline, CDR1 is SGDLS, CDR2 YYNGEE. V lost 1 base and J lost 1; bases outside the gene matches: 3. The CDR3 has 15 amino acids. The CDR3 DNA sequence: TGTGCCAGCAGCGTACATAGCGGGAGTTCCTACGAGCAGTACTTC. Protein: CASSVHSGSSYEQYF.

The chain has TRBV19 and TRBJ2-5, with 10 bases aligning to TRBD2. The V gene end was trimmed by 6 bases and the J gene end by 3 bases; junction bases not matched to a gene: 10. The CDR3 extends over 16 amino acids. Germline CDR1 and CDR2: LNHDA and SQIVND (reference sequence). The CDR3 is CASRGSGRAREETQYF. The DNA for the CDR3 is TGTGCCAGTAGAGGAAGCGGGAGGGCCAGGGAAGAGACCCAGTACTTC.

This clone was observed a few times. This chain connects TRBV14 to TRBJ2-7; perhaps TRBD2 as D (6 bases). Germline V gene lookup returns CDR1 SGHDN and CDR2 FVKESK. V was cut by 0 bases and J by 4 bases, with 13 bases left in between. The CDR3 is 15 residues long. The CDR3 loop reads CASSQDYGSGYEQYF. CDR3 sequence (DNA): TGTGCCAGCAGCCAAGATTACGGGAGCGGGTACGAGCAGTACTTC.

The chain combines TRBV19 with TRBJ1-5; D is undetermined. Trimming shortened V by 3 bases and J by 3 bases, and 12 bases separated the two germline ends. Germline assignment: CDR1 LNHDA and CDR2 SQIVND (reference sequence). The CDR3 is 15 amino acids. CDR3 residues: CASSMAQQINQPQHF. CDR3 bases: TGTGCCAGTAGTATGGCACAGCAAATCAATCAGCCCCAGCATTTT.

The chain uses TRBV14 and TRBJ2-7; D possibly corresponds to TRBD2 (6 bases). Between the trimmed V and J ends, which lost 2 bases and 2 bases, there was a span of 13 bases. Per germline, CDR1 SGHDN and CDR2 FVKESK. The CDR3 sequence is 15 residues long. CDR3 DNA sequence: TGTGCCAGCAGCCAACGGGCTAGCGTAACCTACGAGCAGTACTTC. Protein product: CASSQRASVTYEQYF.

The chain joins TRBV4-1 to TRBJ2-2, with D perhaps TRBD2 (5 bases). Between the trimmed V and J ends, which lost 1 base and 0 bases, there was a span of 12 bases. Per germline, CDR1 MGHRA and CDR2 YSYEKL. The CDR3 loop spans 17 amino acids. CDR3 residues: CASSQVGSDTNTGELFF. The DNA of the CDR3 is TGCGCCAGCAGCCAAGTGGGTAGCGACACGAACACCGGGGAGCTGTTTTTT.